The next 23 T cell receptor beta chains were all read from a single sample in a study of Graves' ophthalmopathy and Graves' hyperthyroidism. Transcripts of RNA were the source for amplifying TCR beta CDR3 regions. HTBI primers primed a first-round RT-PCR, and a second-round multiplex PCR followed. TCRdb processed the multiplex PCR reads anew with MiXCR; each CDR3 protein has one entry. This sample yields 650,000 to 900,000 distinct CDR3 sequences, of which 40% are seen a single time; around 40% belongs to the top ten. The specimen sequenced was peripheral blood. These receptors all stem from an adult man with Graves' ophthalmopathy.

This clonotype has only a few counts. The genes are TRBV20-1 and TRBJ2-7; D is perhaps TRBD2 (6 bases). V was pared by 0 bases and J by 10 bases, with 13 bases between. Germline V gene lookup returns CDR1 DFQATT and CDR2 SNEGSKA (reference sequence). The CDR3 has 12 amino acids. Here the CDR3 reads CSARDNGGLQYF. The CDR3 DNA reads TGCAGTGCTAGAGATAATGGGGGACTCCAGTACTTC.

The genes are TRBV28 and TRBJ1-4; D ambiguous. Trimming removed 6 bases from V and 8 bases from J, with 13 bases in between. The CDR3 runs 13 residues. Germline lookup yields CDR1 MDHEN and CDR2 SYDVKM. CDR3 bases: TGTGCCAGCAGCGGGCCTAAGGCCGAAAAACTGTTTTTT. Its translation: CASSGPKAEKLFF.

The chain employs TRBV20-1 and TRBJ2-7; 8 bases are shared with TRBD2. The CDR3 is made up of 13 amino acids. In germline, CDR1 is DFQATT, CDR2 SNEGSKA (reference sequence). The ends lost 5 bases at V and 5 bases at J; junction bases unmatched: 8. DNA for the CDR3: TGCAGTGCTGGCAGCGGGGGACCTGACGAGCAGTACTTC. It translates to CSAGSGGPDEQYF.

The chain employs TRBV6-5 and TRBJ1-6; 7 bases map to TRBD1. The CDR3 is 17 amino acids. The germline V gene encodes CDR1 MNHEY and CDR2 SVGAGI. V shed 2 bases and J 4 bases; nucleotides not matched to a gene: 8. CDR3 nucleotides: TGTGCCAGCAGTTACGGCCTTGGGACAGATTATAATTCACCCCTCCACTTT. Translating gives CASSYGLGTDYNSPLHF.

The rearrangement links TRBV2 to TRBJ1-2; D perhaps matches TRBD1 (6 bases). Looked up from germline, CDR1 is SNHLY and CDR2 is FYNNEI. V gave up 4 bases and J gave up 4 bases, with 16 bases separating them. The CDR3 has 15 residues. This chain's CDR3 is CASSATGPTAYGYTF. CDR3 nucleotide sequence: TGTGCCAGCAGTGCTACAGGGCCTACCGCCTATGGCTACACCTTC.

The rearrangement links TRBV29-1 to TRBJ1-2; D perhaps matches TRBD1 (5 bases). The germline V and J ends were trimmed by 6 bases and 12 bases, with 20 bases remaining between them. The CDR3 is 12 amino acids. From germline, CDR1 is SQVTM and CDR2 ANQGSEA. CDR3 sequence (DNA): TGCAGCGTCGATGGTAGGGGAGGAGGCCACACCTTC. Residues: CSVDGRGGGHTF.

The chain combines TRBV5-8 with TRBJ1-2; 8 positions agree with TRBD1. The CDR3 spans 15 residues. Per germline, CDR1 SGHTS and CDR2 YDEGEE. The V segment lost 0 bases and the J segment 8 bases; nucleotides outside the gene matches: 9. CDR3 loop: CASSLASQGAYGYTF. In DNA, the CDR3 is TGTGCCAGCAGCTTGGCCTCCCAGGGGGCTTACGGCTACACCTTC.

The rearrangement joins TRBV13 to TRBJ2-7; no definite D call. Germline V gene lookup returns CDR1 PRHDT and CDR2 FYEKMQ (reference sequence). CDR3 length equals 12 residues. V dropped 1 base and J dropped 7 bases, with 8 bases sitting between them. CDR3 coding DNA: TGTGCCAGCAGCTTAGCCCCCAAGGAGCAGTACTTC. Translation gives CASSLAPKEQYF.

The chain is built from TRBV2 and TRBJ1-1; D ambiguous. From germline, CDR1 is SNHLY and CDR2 FYNNEI. The V gene lost 10 bases and the J gene lost 1 base, with 16 bases spanning the gap. The length of the CDR3 is 14 residues. This CDR3 is CATRAGTANTEAFF. In nucleotides, the CDR3 is TGTGCCACGAGGGCGGGCACCGCGAACACTGAAGCTTTCTTT.

This clonotype was picked up many times. The chain couples TRBV14 to TRBJ2-7, with D hard to call. This CDR3 comprises 12 residues. The germline V gene has CDR1 SGHDN and CDR2 FVKESK. Deletions cut 1 base from V and 5 bases from J, with 6 bases between. As DNA, the CDR3 is TGTGCCAGCAGCCAAGGCCCGAACGAGCAGTACTTC. It translates to CASSQGPNEQYF.

This clonotype was detected only a few times. This chain connects TRBV7-9 to TRBJ2-2; the match to TRBD1 covers 9 bases. V trimming: 5 bases; J trimming: 4 bases; junction bases outside the gene matches: 5. The CDR3 totals 15 residues. CDR1 SEHNR and CDR2 FQNEAQ come from the germline V gene (reference sequence). Written as DNA, the CDR3 is TGTGCCAGCAGCCTAGGGACAGGGACCACCGGGGAGCTGTTTTTT. Protein product: CASSLGTGTTGELFF.

The CDR3 DNA reads as TGCAGCGGAACCGGGACAGGGTCTGCCGAGCAGTACTTC. As protein: CSGTGTGSAEQYF. V usage is TRBV29-1 and J usage is TRBJ2-7; 9 nucleotides align to TRBD1. Looked up from germline, CDR1 is SQVTM and CDR2 is ANQGSEA. Trimming at V came to 7 bases and at J to 6 bases, leaving 10 bases not matched to a gene. This CDR3 has 13 amino acids.

In its sample, this clonotype was seen a few times. This sequence joins TRBV5-4 and TRBJ2-5; 7 bases line up with TRBD1. The CDR3 is made up of 16 amino acids. Germline loops: CDR1 SGHNT, CDR2 YYREEE (reference sequence). V gave up 4 bases and J gave up 0 bases; unmatched junction bases: 9. CDR3 loop: CASSRGDRRYQETQYF. CDR3 nucleotide sequence: TGTGCCAGCAGCAGAGGGGACAGACGCTACCAAGAGACCCAGTACTTC.

In the case of this clonotype: The junction differs from germline at one of its ends, possibly a read error. This chain joins TRBV24-1 and TRBJ1-5; 12 nucleotides match TRBD1. Per germline, CDR1 KGHDR and CDR2 SFDVKD. The CDR3 has 19 amino acids. CDR3 protein: CASSTSGTGGLYSNQPQHF. The DNA for the CDR3 is TGTGCCAGCAGTACCTCCGGGACAGGGGGCCTCTATAGCAATCAGCCCCAGCATTTT.

V gene TRBV25-1 combines with J gene TRBJ2-5; 9 bases align to TRBD1. The DNA matches TRBJ2-1 better at its end, which makes the J call doubtful. This CDR3 comprises 15 residues. From germline, CDR1 is MGHDK and CDR2 SYGVNS. The CDR3 sequence is CASSGPGQGCNEQFF. The DNA for the CDR3 is TGTGCCAGCAGTGGTCCGGGACAGGGTTGCAATGAGCAGTTCTTC.

CDR3 loop: CASSIGGPSSYEQYF. CDR3 in DNA: TGTGCCAGTAGTATTGGGGGACCAAGCTCCTACGAGCAGTACTTC. The chain couples TRBV19 to TRBJ2-7; D may match TRBD1 or TRBD2 (5 bases each). Germline V gives CDR1 LNHDA, CDR2 SQIVND (reference sequence). Deletions cut 3 bases from V and 0 bases from J, with 12 bases between. The CDR3 loop spans 15 amino acids.

This chain uses TRBV9 with TRBJ2-7; no reliable D call. Germline V gene sequence: CDR1 SGDLS, CDR2 YYNGEE. The CDR3 consists of 14 residues. Trimming cost V 5 bases and J 0 bases, with 12 bases left between them. This CDR3 reads CASSYVLASYEQYF. CDR3 DNA: TGTGCCAGCAGTTACGTACTGGCCTCCTACGAGCAGTACTTC.

V gene TRBV25-1 combines with J gene TRBJ2-5, with 10 bases that match TRBD1. The length of the CDR3 is 17 residues. The V and J ends lost 6 bases and 4 bases, in that order; junction bases with no gene match: 14. CDR1 is MGHDK, CDR2 SYGVNS, per germline. DNA of the CDR3: TGTGCCAGCAGCTTGGTGGGACAGGGGTACGGCGCAGAGACCCAGTACTTC. It yields the protein CASSLVGQGYGAETQYF.

V gene TRBV7-3 combines with J gene TRBJ1-4, with D hard to call. Germline CDR1 is SGHTA and CDR2 is FQGTGA. V was clipped by 2 bases and J by 3 bases, with 10 bases between them. The CDR3 contains 15 residues. The CDR3: CASSLERHPNEKLFF. The CDR3 nucleotides are TGTGCCAGCAGCTTAGAAAGACACCCTAATGAAAAACTGTTTTTT.

Details on this clonotype: With a much larger clone just one base away, this may be a read error. The chain has TRBV12-3 or TRBV12-4 and TRBJ1-2, with TRBD1 identical over 7 bases. CDR3 size: 15 residues. Trimming at V came to 6 bases and at J to 8 bases, leaving 15 bases not matched to a gene. CDR3 amino acids: CASRIFDRAEGGYTF. The CDR3 coding sequence is TGTGCCAGCAGGATCTTTGACAGGGCTGAGGGCGGCTACACCTTC.

This clonotype was seen many times. This sequence joins TRBV15 and TRBJ1-4; D may be TRBD1 (5 bases). This CDR3 is 15 amino acids long. V lost 4 bases and J 0 bases, leaving 9 bases between the germline ends. CDR1 is LNHNV and CDR2 is YYDKDF in the germline V gene (reference sequence). CDR3 residues: CATSTGHSTNEKLFF. As DNA, the CDR3 is TGTGCCACCAGCACCGGACACTCAACTAATGAAAAACTGTTTTTT.

CDR3 in DNA: TGTGCCAGCAGGGACAGGGGGCCTTATGGCTACACCTTC. Translated: CASRDRGPYGYTF. This rearrangement joins TRBV19 to TRBJ1-2; 12 bases match TRBD1. The germline CDR1 and CDR2 sequences are LNHDA and SQIVND (reference sequence). V shed 9 bases and J 5 bases; nucleotides not matched to a gene: 4. The CDR3 spans 13 residues.

Regarding this clonotype: With a much larger clone just one base away, this may be a read error. The chain has TRBV19 and TRBJ1-6; the match to TRBD1 covers 7 bases. Looked up from germline, CDR1 is LNHDA and CDR2 is SQIVND (reference sequence). V shed 8 bases and J 3 bases; nucleotides not matched to a gene: 7. The CDR3 spans 15 residues. For the CDR3, the DNA is TGTGCCAGTTTGGGTCAGGGGGGCTATAATTCACCCCTCCACTTT. Translating it yields CASLGQGGYNSPLHF.